Ten or more counts support the clone carrying this T cell receptor beta chain. This sample is drawn from a study of blood T cell repertoires in COVID-19. As for the study in general: Samples came from the United States, Italy and Spain, spanning acute and convalescent COVID-19.

There are 15 residues in the CDR3. Germline-derived CDR1 and CDR2 are MNHEY and SMNVEV (reference sequence). V was trimmed by 2 bases and J by 2 bases, leaving 7 bases between them. Authors' methods: Amplification from reference gene primers served as the basis for estimated nucleated cell counts. Clones were read by immunoSEQ multiplex PCR, and TCRdb kept only the in-frame ones, dropping some. Clone size and the V and J calls come from that table; the DNA yielded D and trimming. The sample has 270,000 or so clones; less than 90% are singletons. This receptor was identified in a human donor in a cohort sampled during active COVID-19. Sequencing was done on a sample of peripheral blood. This chain connects TRBV27 to TRBJ2-6; D remains unclear. CDR3 loop: CASSLSTAGANVLTF. The DNA for the CDR3 is TGTGCCAGCAGTTTAAGTACAGCTGGGGCCAACGTCCTGACTTTC.